This entry lists 25 T cell receptor beta chains sequenced from one sample in a study of early T cells in non-severe SARS-CoV-2 infection. TCRdb redid the calling of the 5' RACE reads with MiXCR, one entry per CDR3 protein. This table has about 58,000 distinct CDR3 sequences, 9.5% to 15% appearing once. What was sequenced was whole blood. The receptors originated from an adult who was a healthcare worker with PCR-confirmed SARS-CoV-2 infection or an uninfected control (not recorded which).

This clonotype has at least ten counts. The chain employs TRBV6-4 and TRBJ2-3; D gene ambiguous. V lost 5 bases, J lost 6 bases, and 12 bases lay in between. This CDR3 is 13 amino acids long. CDR1 and CDR2 (germline): MRHNA, SNTAGT. DNA of the CDR3: TGTGCCAGCAGTAGGTCAGAAAGGGATACGCAGTATTTT. Its protein is CASSRSERDTQYF.

This clonotype was seen many times. The chain is built from TRBV10-2 and TRBJ2-2; unclear D gene. CDR1 and CDR2 from the germline V gene are WSHSY and SAAADI. The germline V and J ends were trimmed by 0 bases and 5 bases, with 1 base remaining between them. This CDR3 region has 12 residues. The CDR3 loop is CASSESTGELFF. CDR3 DNA sequence: TGCGCCAGCAGTGAGTCGACCGGGGAGCTGTTTTTT.

As DNA, the CDR3 is TGTGCCAGCAGTTCAGGCGGGGGCTCAGGCACAGATACGCAGTATTTT. Amino acid sequence: CASSSGGGSGTDTQYF. The rearrangement uses TRBV27 and TRBJ2-3; D perhaps matches TRBD2 (7 bases). Germline lookup yields CDR1 MNHEY and CDR2 SMNVEV (reference sequence). The CDR3 has 16 amino acids. V was pared by 4 bases and J by 1 base, with 15 bases between.

The genes are TRBV29-1 and TRBJ1-2; D uncertain. Trimming took 4 bases from V and 7 from J, leaving 7 bases between them. CDR1 SQVTM and CDR2 ANQGSEA come from the germline V gene. The CDR3 runs 10 residues. CDR3 in DNA: TGCAGCGTTGGGACTCTTGGCTACACCTTC. It yields the protein CSVGTLGYTF.

This clonotype has a handful of counts. The CDR3 coding sequence is TGCAGTGCTAGAGAACCGGGACTAGCCAATGAGCAGTTCTTC. Translating it yields CSAREPGLANEQFF. The chain employs TRBV20-1 and TRBJ2-1, with TRBD2 identical over 9 bases. The CDR3 spans 14 residues. Germline CDR1 DFQATT, CDR2 SNEGSKA (reference sequence). Losses at the gene ends were 0 bases for V and 6 bases for J; bases not matched to a gene: 3.

This clonotype was observed a few times. V is TRBV20-1 and J is TRBJ2-3; possibly TRBD2 for D (5 bases). CDR1 is DFQATT, CDR2 SNEGSKA, per germline (reference sequence). V lost 5 bases and J 2 bases, leaving 11 bases between the germline ends. The CDR3 extends over 13 amino acids. The CDR3 spells CSALDSITDTQYF. CDR3 in DNA: TGCAGTGCTCTGGACTCGATCACAGATACGCAGTATTTT.

This clonotype was detected many times. The CDR3 coding sequence is TGTGCCAGCAGCTCCTCAGAAGATACGCAGTATTTT. Translating gives CASSSSEDTQYF. The chain has TRBV7-9 and TRBJ2-3; D is unresolved. CDR1 and CDR2 from the germline V gene are SEHNR and FQNEAQ (reference sequence). The V gene lost 4 bases and the J gene lost 5 bases, with 7 bases spanning the gap. The CDR3 totals 12 residues.

This clonotype was detected ten times or more. The genes are TRBV30 and TRBJ1-2; D remains unclear. The CDR3 has 12 residues. Germline lookup yields CDR1 GTSNPN and CDR2 SVGIG (reference sequence). The V and J ends lost 2 bases and 9 bases respectively, with 13 bases between them. As DNA, the CDR3 is TGTGCCTGGAGTTGGGGTTTAAATCGCTACACCTTC. This encodes CAWSWGLNRYTF.

Many counts were recorded for this clonotype. The chain is built from TRBV28 and TRBJ2-7, with 8 bases matching TRBD2. V lost 8 bases, J lost 2 bases, and 14 bases stayed unmatched. Germline assignment: CDR1 MDHEN and CDR2 SYDVKM. The CDR3 is 16 amino acids. The CDR3, as DNA: TGTGCCAGCCACCGGCTAGCGGGCTTGGGGGCCTACGAGCAGTACTTC. It specifies CASHRLAGLGAYEQYF.

This clonotype was found a few times. The chain is built from TRBV20-1 and TRBJ2-3, with D possibly matching TRBD2 (5 bases). This CDR3 comprises 14 residues. The V gene lost 1 base and the J gene lost 6 bases, with 14 bases spanning the gap. The V gene's germline CDR1 is DFQATT and CDR2 SNEGSKA (reference sequence). In DNA form, the CDR3 reads TGCAGTGCTAGAGGCGGGCTGGATGGGGATACGCAGTATTTT. It encodes CSARGGLDGDTQYF.

This clonotype was observed at least ten times. This rearrangement joins TRBV9 to TRBJ1-2; D is uncertain. The length of the CDR3 is 15 residues. CDR1 is SGDLS, CDR2 YYNGEE, per germline. V was clipped by 0 bases and J by 3 bases, with 12 bases between them. The DNA of the CDR3 is TGTGCCAGCAGCGTAGACGGCAGCTTCTACTATGGCTACACCTTC. Translating it yields CASSVDGSFYYGYTF. Combining the CDR3 with reference TRBV9 and TRBJ1-2 gives the whole variable domain DSGVTQTPKHLITATGQRVTLRCSPRSGDLSVYWYQQSLDQGLQFLIQYYNGEERAKGNILERFSAQQFPDLHSELNLSSLELGDSALYFCASSVDGSFYYGYTFGSGTRLTVV.

The chain employs TRBV5-6 and TRBJ2-3, with TRBD2 matching 7 bases. The CDR3 spans 15 residues. V lost 4 bases to trimming and J lost 2 bases; unmatched junction nucleotides: 7. CDR1 and CDR2 (germline): SGHDT, YYEEEE. The CDR3 sequence is CASSPGEGITDTQYF. The CDR3 nucleotides are TGTGCCAGCAGCCCGGGGGAGGGGATCACAGATACGCAGTATTTT.

This clonotype was seen repeatedly, ten times or more. This chain uses TRBV6-1 with TRBJ2-7; D might be TRBD2 (6 bases). Germline CDR1 and CDR2: MNHNS and SASEGT. V lost 6 bases to trimming and J lost 2 bases, with 11 bases between them. The CDR3 extends over 13 amino acids. The CDR3 nucleotides are TGTGCCAGCAGCCCGGGACTCCCCTACGAGCAGTACTTC. This codes for CASSPGLPYEQYF.

This chain uses TRBV14 with TRBJ1-2; D gene uncertain. This CDR3 spans 13 amino acids. Trimming cost V 5 bases and J 5 bases, with 12 bases left between them. Germline V CDR1 and CDR2: SGHDN, FVKESK. In nucleotides, the CDR3 is TGTGCCAGCAGCGGCCCGAGCGGGTATGGCTACACCTTC. It encodes CASSGPSGYGYTF.

Worth noting for this clonotype: At one end, the junction sequence differs from germline, possibly due to a read error. V and J are TRBV5-5 and TRBJ1-2; TRBD1 might be the D (5 bases). This CDR3 has 13 residues. The V gene's germline CDR1 is SGHKS and CDR2 YYEKEE (reference sequence). The CDR3 here is CASSLFDSSIEYF. CDR3 sequence (DNA): TGTGCCAGCAGCTTGTTTGACAGTTCGATTGAATACTTC.

CDR3 protein: CASRPNRRGISEAFF. DNA for the CDR3: TGTGCAAGTCGCCCAAACAGGAGGGGGATATCTGAAGCTTTCTTT. The genes are TRBV12-2 and TRBJ1-1; the listed D gene, TRBD1, was not tested against the DNA. TRBV12-2 is a pseudogene. This CDR3 has 15 residues.

The chain carries TRBV3-1 and TRBJ2-7, with 9 bases matching TRBD1. CDR1 and CDR2 (germline): LGHDT, YNNKEL (reference sequence). Unmatched junction bases numbered 0, after V lost 6 bases and J lost 0 bases. The CDR3 is 13 amino acids. The CDR3 spells CASRTGGSYEQYF. CDR3 nucleotides: TGTGCCAGCAGGACAGGGGGCTCCTACGAGCAGTACTTC.

In nucleotides, the CDR3 is TGCGCCAGCAGTGAATCAAAGAGAACAGATACGCAGTATTTT. This gives the protein CASSESKRTDTQYF. The chain uses TRBV10-1 and TRBJ2-3; D ambiguous. The CDR3 is 14 residues long. With 3 bases removed from V and 3 bases from J, the gap between germline ends came to 10 bases. CDR1 WNHNN and CDR2 SYGVQD come from the germline V gene (reference sequence).

Many counts were recorded for this clonotype. The chain is built from TRBV9 and TRBJ2-1; 8 nucleotides match TRBD2. J gave up 0 bases and V 3 bases, and 2 bases lay outside the gene matches. The germline V gene encodes CDR1 SGDLS and CDR2 YYNGEE. The CDR3 is made up of 15 amino acids. The CDR3 is CASSGSGNSYNEQFF. The CDR3 DNA reads TGTGCCAGCAGCGGTAGCGGGAACTCCTACAATGAGCAGTTCTTC.

This clonotype ranks as medium-sized. This chain connects TRBV7-9 to TRBJ1-5; possibly TRBD1 for D (5 bases). V was clipped by 5 bases and J by 4 bases, with 15 bases between them. Germline-derived CDR1 and CDR2 are SEHNR and FQNEAQ (reference sequence). CDR3 length: 15 residues. Here the CDR3 DNA reads TGTGCCAGCAGCCTGACAGCGGCGGGAAATCAGCCCCAGCATTTT. Translating gives CASSLTAAGNQPQHF.

This chain uses TRBV29-1 with TRBJ2-2; 14 nucleotides agree with TRBD2. This CDR3 comprises 16 residues. The ends lost 7 bases at V and 5 bases at J; junction bases unmatched: 9. In germline, CDR1 is SQVTM, CDR2 ANQGSEA. The CDR3 loop reads CSAGTSGSRVTGELFF. The CDR3 nucleotides are TGCAGCGCCGGGACTAGCGGGAGCCGGGTGACCGGGGAGCTGTTTTTT.

V is TRBV14 and J is TRBJ2-1; 7 bases align to TRBD1. Looked up from germline, CDR1 is SGHDN and CDR2 is FVKESK. The CDR3 consists of 13 residues. The V segment lost 3 bases and the J segment 14 bases; nucleotides outside the gene matches: 10. CDR3 bases: TGTGCCAGCAGCCAGGAGACAGGACAGGTTAAGTTCTTC. This codes for CASSQETGQVKFF.

V and J are TRBV7-2 and TRBJ2-3; maybe TRBD1 (6 bases). Germline CDR1 reads SGHTA; CDR2 reads FQGNSA. The CDR3 has 14 residues. V was cut by 1 base and J by 8 bases, with 13 bases left in between. The CDR3 region is CASSLVGGEGTQYF. CDR3 coding DNA: TGTGCCAGCAGCTTAGTTGGGGGCGAGGGTACGCAGTATTTT.

This clonotype came up a few times. This sequence may be a read error, since a much larger clone differs from it by one base. The chain uses TRBV3-1 and TRBJ1-5; no clear D. Trimming pared 0 bases from V and 5 bases from J, leaving 5 bases between. The CDR3 is 13 residues long. The germline V gene encodes CDR1 LGHDT and CDR2 YNNKEL (reference sequence). The CDR3 region has the DNA TGTGCCAGCAGCCAAGATGTCGATCAGCCCCAGCATTTT. Amino acid sequence: CASSQDVDQPQHF. Together with reference TRBV3-1 and TRBJ1-5, the CDR3 gives the full variable domain: DTAVSQTPKYLVTQMGNDKSIKCEQNLGHDTMYWYKQDSKKFLKIMFSYNNKELIINETVPNRFSPKSPDKAHLNLHINSLELGDSAVYFCASSQDVDQPQHFGDGTRLSIL.

The rearrangement joins TRBV7-9 to TRBJ2-1; D unresolved. This CDR3 region has 14 residues. Trimming removed 3 bases at V and 6 bases at J, with 12 bases between. The germline CDR1 and CDR2 sequences are SEHNR and FQNEAQ (reference sequence). Here the CDR3 reads CASSFSESVNEQFF. CDR3 bases: TGTGCCAGCAGCTTCTCGGAAAGCGTCAATGAGCAGTTCTTC.